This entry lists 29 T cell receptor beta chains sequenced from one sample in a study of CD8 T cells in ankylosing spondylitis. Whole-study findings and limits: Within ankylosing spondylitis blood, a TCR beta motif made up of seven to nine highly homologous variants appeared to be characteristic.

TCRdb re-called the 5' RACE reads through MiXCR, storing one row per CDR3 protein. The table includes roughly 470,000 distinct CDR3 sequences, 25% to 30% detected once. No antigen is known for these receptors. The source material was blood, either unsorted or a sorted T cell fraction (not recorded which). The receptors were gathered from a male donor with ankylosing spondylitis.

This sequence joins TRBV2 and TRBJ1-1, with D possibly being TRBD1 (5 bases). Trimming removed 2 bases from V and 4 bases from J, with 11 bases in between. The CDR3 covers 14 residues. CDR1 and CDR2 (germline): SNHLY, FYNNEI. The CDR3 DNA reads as TGTGCCAGCAGTGAACGGGGCTGGAGCACTGAAGCTTTCTTT. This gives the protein CASSERGWSTEAFF.

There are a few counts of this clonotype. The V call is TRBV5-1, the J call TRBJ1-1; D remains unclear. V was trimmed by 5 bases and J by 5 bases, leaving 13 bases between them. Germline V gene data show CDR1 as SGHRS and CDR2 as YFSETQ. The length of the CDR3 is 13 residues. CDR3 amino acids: CASREVEITEAFF. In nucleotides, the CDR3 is TGCGCCAGCAGGGAAGTAGAGATTACTGAAGCTTTCTTT.

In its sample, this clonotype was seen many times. Here the CDR3 DNA reads TGTGCCAGCAGCTCCGCGGGCTACGAGCAGTACTTC. Amino acid sequence: CASSSAGYEQYF. The V gene is TRBV11-2, the J gene TRBJ2-7; TRBD2 might be the D (5 bases). Trimming pared 4 bases from V and 3 bases from J, leaving 7 bases between. CDR3 length: 12 amino acids. Germline V lookup: CDR1 SGHAT, CDR2 FQNNGV.

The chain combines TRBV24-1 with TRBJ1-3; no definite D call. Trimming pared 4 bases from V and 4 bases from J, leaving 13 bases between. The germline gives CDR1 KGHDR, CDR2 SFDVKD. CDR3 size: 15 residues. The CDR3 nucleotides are TGTGCCACCAGTGACCCCACATCGGGGGGAAACACCATATATTTT. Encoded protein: CATSDPTSGGNTIYF.

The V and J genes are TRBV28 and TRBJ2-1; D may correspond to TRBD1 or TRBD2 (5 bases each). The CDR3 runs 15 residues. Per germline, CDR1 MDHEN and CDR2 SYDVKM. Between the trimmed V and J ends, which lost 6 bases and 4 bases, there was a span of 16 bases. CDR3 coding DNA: TGTGCCAGCAGGCCCGGGACGAGGGGATACAATGAGCAGTTCTTC. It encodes CASRPGTRGYNEQFF. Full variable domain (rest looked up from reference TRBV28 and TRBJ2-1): DVKVTQSSRYLVKRTGEKVFLECVQDMDHENMFWYRQDPGLGLRLIYFSYDVKMKEKGDIPEGYSVSREKKERFSLILESASTNQTSMYLCASRPGTRGYNEQFFGPGTRLTVL.

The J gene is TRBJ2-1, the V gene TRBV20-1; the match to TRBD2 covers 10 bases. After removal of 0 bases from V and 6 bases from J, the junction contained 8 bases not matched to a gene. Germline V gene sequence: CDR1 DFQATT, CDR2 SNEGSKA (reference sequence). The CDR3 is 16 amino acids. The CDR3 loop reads CSARDPSASGGNEQFF. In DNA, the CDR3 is TGCAGTGCTAGAGATCCGTCGGCTAGCGGGGGCAATGAGCAGTTCTTC.

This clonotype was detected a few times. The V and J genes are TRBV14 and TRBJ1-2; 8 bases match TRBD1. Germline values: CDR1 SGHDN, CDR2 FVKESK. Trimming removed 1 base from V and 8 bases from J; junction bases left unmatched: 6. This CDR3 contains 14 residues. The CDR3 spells CASSQAQGVYGYTF. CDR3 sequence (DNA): TGTGCCAGCAGCCAAGCACAGGGGGTCTACGGCTACACCTTC.

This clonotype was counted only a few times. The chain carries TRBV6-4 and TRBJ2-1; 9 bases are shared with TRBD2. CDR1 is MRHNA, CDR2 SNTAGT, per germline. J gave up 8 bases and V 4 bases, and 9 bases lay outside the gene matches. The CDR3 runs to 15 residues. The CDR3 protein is CASSGWASGNYEQFF. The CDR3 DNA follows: TGTGCCAGCAGTGGTTGGGCTAGCGGGAACTATGAGCAGTTCTTC.

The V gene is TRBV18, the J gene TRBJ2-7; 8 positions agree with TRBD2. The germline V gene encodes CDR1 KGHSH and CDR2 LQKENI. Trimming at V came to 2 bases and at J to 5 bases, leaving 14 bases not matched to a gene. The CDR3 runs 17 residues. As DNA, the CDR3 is TGTGCCAGCTCACCAATAGTGCTCGCGGGAGGAACCGACGAGCAGTACTTC. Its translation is CASSPIVLAGGTDEQYF.

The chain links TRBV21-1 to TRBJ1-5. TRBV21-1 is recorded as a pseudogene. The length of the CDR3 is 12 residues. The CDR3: CASTLGNQPQHF. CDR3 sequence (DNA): TGTGCCAGCACCCTAGGTAATCAGCCCCAGCATTTT.

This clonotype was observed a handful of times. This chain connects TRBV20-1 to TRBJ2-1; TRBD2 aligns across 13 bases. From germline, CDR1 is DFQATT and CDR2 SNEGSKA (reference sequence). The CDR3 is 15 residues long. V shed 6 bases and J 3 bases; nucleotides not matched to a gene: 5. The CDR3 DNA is TGCAGTGCCCGGGGACTAGCGGGAATCTACAATGAGCAGTTCTTC. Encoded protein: CSARGLAGIYNEQFF.

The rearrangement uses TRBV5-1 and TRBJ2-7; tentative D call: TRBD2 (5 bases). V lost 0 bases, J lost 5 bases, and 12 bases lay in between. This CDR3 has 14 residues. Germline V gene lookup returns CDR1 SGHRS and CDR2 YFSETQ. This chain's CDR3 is CASSLAPSWNEQYF. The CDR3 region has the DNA TGCGCCAGCAGCTTGGCGCCTAGCTGGAACGAGCAGTACTTC.

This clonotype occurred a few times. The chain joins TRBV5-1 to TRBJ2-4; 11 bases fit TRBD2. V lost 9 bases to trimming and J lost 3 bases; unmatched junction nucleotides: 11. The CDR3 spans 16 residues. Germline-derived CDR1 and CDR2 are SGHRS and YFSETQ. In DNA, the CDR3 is TGCGCCACCTCGCACGGGGGGACTAGCGGCAAAAACATTCAGTACTTC. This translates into CATSHGGTSGKNIQYF.

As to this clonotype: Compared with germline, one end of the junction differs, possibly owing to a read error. Here the CDR3 reads CASSGGLVNF. The CDR3 DNA is TGCGCCAGCAGCGGGGGACTAGTTAACTTC. The genes are TRBV5-1 and TRBJ2-7; 8 nucleotides agree with TRBD2. CDR3 length equals 10 residues. Germline values: CDR1 SGHRS, CDR2 YFSETQ. Filled out from reference TRBV5-1 and TRBJ2-7, the complete variable domain reads KAGVTQTPRYLIKTRGQQVTLSCSPISGHRSVSWYQQTPGQGLQFLFEYFSETQRNKGNFPGRFSGRQFSNSRSEMNVSTLELGDSALYLCASSGGLVNFGPGTRLTVT.

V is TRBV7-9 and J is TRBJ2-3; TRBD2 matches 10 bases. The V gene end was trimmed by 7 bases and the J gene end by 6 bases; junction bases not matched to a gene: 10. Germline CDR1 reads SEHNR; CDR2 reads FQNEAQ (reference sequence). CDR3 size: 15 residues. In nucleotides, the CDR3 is TGTGCCAGCACCCTGGAGGGACTAGCGACGGATACGCAGTATTTT. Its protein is CASTLEGLATDTQYF. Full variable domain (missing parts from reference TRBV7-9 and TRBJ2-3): DTGVSQNPRHKITKRGQNVTFRCDPISEHNRLYWYRQTLGQGPEFLTYFQNEAQLEKSRLLSDRFSAERPKGSFSTLEIQRTEQGDSAMYLCASTLEGLATDTQYFGPGTRLTVL.

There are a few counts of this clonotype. The CDR3 region is CASSQAGTVGEQYV. CDR3 bases: TGTGCCAGCAGCCAGGCCGGGACAGTTGGCGAGCAGTACGTC. The J gene is TRBJ2-7, the V gene TRBV3-1; 7 bases match TRBD1. The CDR3 covers 14 residues. The V gene end was trimmed by 3 bases and the J gene end by 6 bases; junction bases not matched to a gene: 8. Germline values: CDR1 LGHDT, CDR2 YNNKEL (reference sequence).

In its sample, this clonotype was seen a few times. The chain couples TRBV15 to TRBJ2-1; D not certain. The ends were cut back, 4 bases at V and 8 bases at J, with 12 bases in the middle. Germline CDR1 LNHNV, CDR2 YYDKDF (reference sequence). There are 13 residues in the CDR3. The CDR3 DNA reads TGTGCCACCAGCATCCTTAGGCGCGATGAGCAGTTCTTC. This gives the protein CATSILRRDEQFF. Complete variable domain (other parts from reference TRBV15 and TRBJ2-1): DAMVIQNPRYQVTQFGKPVTLSCSQTLNHNVMYWYQQKSSQAPKLLFHYYDKDFNNEADTPDNFQSRRPNTSFCFLDIRSPGLGDTAMYLCATSILRRDEQFFGPGTRLTVL.

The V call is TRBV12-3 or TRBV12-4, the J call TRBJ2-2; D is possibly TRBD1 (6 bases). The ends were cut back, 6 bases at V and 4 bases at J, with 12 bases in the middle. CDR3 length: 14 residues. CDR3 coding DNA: TGTGCCAGCAGGACCGGGACAATCACCGGGGAGCTGTTTTTT. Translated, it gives CASRTGTITGELFF.

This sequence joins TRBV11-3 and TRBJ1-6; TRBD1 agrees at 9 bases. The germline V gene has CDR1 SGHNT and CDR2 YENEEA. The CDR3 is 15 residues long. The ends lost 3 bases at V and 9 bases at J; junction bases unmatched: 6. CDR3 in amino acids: CASSLLQGASSPLHF. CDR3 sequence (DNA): TGTGCCAGCAGCTTGTTACAGGGGGCGAGTTCACCCCTCCACTTT.

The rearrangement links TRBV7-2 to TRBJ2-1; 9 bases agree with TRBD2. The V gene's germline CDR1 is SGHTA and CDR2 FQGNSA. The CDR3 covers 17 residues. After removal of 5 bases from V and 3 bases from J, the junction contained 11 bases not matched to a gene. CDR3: CASSPIGREGRYNEQFF. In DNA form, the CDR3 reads TGTGCCAGCAGCCCTATAGGGCGGGAGGGGCGCTACAATGAGCAGTTCTTC.

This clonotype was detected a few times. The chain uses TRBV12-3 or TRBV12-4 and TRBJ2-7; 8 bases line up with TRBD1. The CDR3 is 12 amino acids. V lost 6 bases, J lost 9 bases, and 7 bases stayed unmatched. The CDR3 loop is CASSQHRGSQYV. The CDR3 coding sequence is TGTGCCAGCAGCCAACACAGGGGGTCGCAGTACGTC.

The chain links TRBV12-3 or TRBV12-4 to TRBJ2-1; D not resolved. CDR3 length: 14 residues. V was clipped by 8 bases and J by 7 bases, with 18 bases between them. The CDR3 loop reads CASLRSQVGNEQFF. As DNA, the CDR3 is TGTGCCAGCCTCCGGAGCCAGGTCGGGAATGAGCAGTTCTTC.

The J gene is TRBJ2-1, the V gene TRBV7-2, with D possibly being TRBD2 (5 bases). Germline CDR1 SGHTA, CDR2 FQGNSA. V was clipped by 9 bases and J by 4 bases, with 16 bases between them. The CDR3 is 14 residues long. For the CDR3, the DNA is TGTGCCAGTATTCCGGGGTCGACATACAATGAGCAGTTCTTC. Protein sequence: CASIPGSTYNEQFF.

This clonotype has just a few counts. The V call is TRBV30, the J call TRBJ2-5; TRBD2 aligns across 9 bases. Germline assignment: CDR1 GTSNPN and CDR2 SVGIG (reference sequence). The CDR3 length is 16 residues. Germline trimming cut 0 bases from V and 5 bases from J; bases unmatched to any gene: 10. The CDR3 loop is CAWSVHGAGGPETQYF. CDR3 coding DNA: TGTGCCTGGAGTGTACATGGGGCGGGAGGGCCGGAGACCCAGTACTTC.

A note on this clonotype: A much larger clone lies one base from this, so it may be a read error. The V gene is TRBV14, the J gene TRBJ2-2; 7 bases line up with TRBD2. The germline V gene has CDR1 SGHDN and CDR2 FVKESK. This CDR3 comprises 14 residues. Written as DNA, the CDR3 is TGTGCCACCGGGAGGCAAATGAACACCGGGGAGCTGATTTTT. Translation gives CATGRQMNTGELIF.

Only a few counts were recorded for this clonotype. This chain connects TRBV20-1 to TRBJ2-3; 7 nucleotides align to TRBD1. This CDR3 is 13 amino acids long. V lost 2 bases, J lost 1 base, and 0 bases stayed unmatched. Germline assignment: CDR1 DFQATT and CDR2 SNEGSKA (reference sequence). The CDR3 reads CSARTGGTDTQYF. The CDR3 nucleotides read TGCAGTGCTAGAACAGGGGGCACAGATACGCAGTATTTT.

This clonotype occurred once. The CDR3 protein is CASSLDQGTYGYTF. The CDR3 coding sequence is TGTGCCAGCAGCTTGGATCAGGGGACCTATGGCTACACCTTC. The chain couples TRBV5-6 to TRBJ1-2, with a weak D call TRBD1 (6 bases). The V end was cut by 0 bases, the J end by 4 bases, with 10 bases between. CDR1 and CDR2 (germline): SGHDT, YYEEEE. The CDR3 has 14 amino acids.

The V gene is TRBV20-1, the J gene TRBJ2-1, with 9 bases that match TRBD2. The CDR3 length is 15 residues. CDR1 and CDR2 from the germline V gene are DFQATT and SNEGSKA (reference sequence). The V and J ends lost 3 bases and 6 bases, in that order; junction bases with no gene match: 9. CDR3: CSASRTSAEVNEQFF. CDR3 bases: TGCAGTGCTAGTCGGACTAGCGCCGAAGTCAATGAGCAGTTCTTC.

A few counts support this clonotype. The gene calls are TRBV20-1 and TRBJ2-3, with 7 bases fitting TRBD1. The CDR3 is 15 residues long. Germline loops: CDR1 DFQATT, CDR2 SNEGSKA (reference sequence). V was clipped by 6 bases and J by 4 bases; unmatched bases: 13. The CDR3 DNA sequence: TGCAGTGCCCGGCGACAGGGAATTTGGGCAGATACGCAGTATTTT. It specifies CSARRQGIWADTQYF.